This T cell receptor beta chain derives from a study of shared clonotypes between healthy human individuals. Study summary: Plates per donor: three CD4 naive, three CD4 memory, two CD8 naive, one CD8 memory. General study points: The authors sampled blood alone, and tissue repertoires likely differ.

Each replicate PCR on the sorted subsets used about 220 ng DNA (roughly 27,000 T cell genomes). Generated by immunoSEQ multiplex PCR, the TCRdb table keeps only in-frame clones and is missing some. The sample records 2 million to 2.5 million clones, approximately 93% being singletons. The CDR3 covers 12 residues. From germline, CDR1 is MDHEN and CDR2 SYDVKM. With 6 bases removed from V and 13 bases from J, the gap between germline ends came to 16 bases. The sample holds one count of this clone. Its antigen is unknown. The chain couples TRBV28 to TRBJ2-1; possible D gene TRBD1, 5 bases. The TCR originated in a man between 18 and 29 years old in good health. Some clones in this sample may be carry-over from other donors' samples. What was sequenced was naive CD4+ T cells from PBMCs. The subset here: CD45RA+ positively selected. CDR3 amino acids: CASRTLTGIQFF. In nucleotides, the CDR3 is TGTGCCAGCAGGACCTTAACAGGCATTCAGTTCTTC.